Following are 11 T cell receptor beta chains from one sample sequenced in a study of blood T cell repertoires in COVID-19. TCRdb keeps only in-frame clones here, not all; method: immunoSEQ multiplex PCR. The sample includes under 350,000 clones, approximately 83% of them seen just once. The sample taken for sequencing was PBMCs or T cells enriched from blood (not recorded which). Receptors were obtained from a woman aged 40 to 50 with acute COVID-19.

The count of this clone is one. The J gene is TRBJ1-2, the V gene TRBV11-2, with D possibly TRBD1 on 6 matching bases. The ends were cut back, 1 base at V and 4 bases at J, with 16 bases in the middle. This CDR3 spans 16 amino acids. Germline CDR1 reads SGHAT; CDR2 reads FQNNGV. The chain's CDR3 is CASSLVGGDTSYGYTF. The CDR3 coding sequence is TGTGCCAGCAGCTTAGTGGGTGGGGACACCAGCTATGGCTACACCTTC.

In its sample, this clone was seen a few times. The V and J genes are TRBV5-1 and TRBJ2-1; 8 nucleotides line up with TRBD2. The junction had 15 bases not matched to a gene; V was cut back by 3 bases and J by 10 bases. This CDR3 contains 16 residues. CDR1 SGHRS and CDR2 YFSETQ come from the germline V gene. As DNA, the CDR3 is TGCGCCAGCAGCTCGGGATTAGCGGGAATCATAGGGGAGCAGTTCTTC. Its translation is CASSSGLAGIIGEQFF.

The chain employs TRBV28 and TRBJ2-3, with D unclear. This CDR3 is built from 14 residues. Germline CDR1 is MDHEN and CDR2 is SYDVKM. V shed 6 bases and J shed 3 bases, with 13 bases lying between them. CDR3 in DNA: TGTGCCAGCAGACCTAAGTTGAGGACAGATACGCAGTATTTT. It translates to CASRPKLRTDTQYF.

The V gene is TRBV11-3, the J gene TRBJ2-2; TRBD1 matches 7 bases. Losses at the gene ends were 4 bases for V and 7 bases for J; bases not matched to a gene: 6. The V gene's germline CDR1 is SGHNT and CDR2 YENEEA. This CDR3 is 14 amino acids long. The CDR3 loop reads CASSYSTGIGELFF. The CDR3 bases are TGTGCCAGCAGCTACTCGACAGGGATCGGGGAGCTGTTTTTT.

The rearrangement links TRBV9 to TRBJ1-1, with 8 bases lining up with TRBD1. This CDR3 is built from 16 residues. Trimming at V came to 0 bases and at J to 1 base, leaving 5 bases not matched to a gene. Germline CDR1 SGDLS, CDR2 YYNGEE. The CDR3 nucleotides are TGTGCCAGCAGCGTAGGGACAGGGAGGGGGAACACTGAAGCTTTCTTT. Its translation: CASSVGTGRGNTEAFF.

Only a few counts were recorded for this clone. The CDR3 region is CASSKTGTGGREKLFF. The CDR3 nucleotides are TGTGCCAGCAGCAAGACGGGGACAGGGGGCCGGGAAAAACTGTTTTTT. The rearrangement links TRBV6-2 or TRBV6-3 to TRBJ1-4; 12 bases fit TRBD1. Germline V gene data show CDR1 as MNHEY and CDR2 as SVGEGT. The CDR3 spans 16 residues. The ends lost 6 bases at V and 8 bases at J; junction bases unmatched: 10.

J is TRBJ1-1 and V is TRBV18; the match to TRBD1 covers 9 bases. The germline V gene has CDR1 KGHSH and CDR2 LQKENI. The CDR3 has 15 amino acids. J was trimmed by 4 bases and V by 1 base; bases with no gene match: 4. Written as DNA, the CDR3 is TGTGCCAGCTCACCACGGGGGGACAGGGTCACTGAAGCTTTCTTT. Amino acid sequence: CASSPRGDRVTEAFF.

The gene calls are TRBV18 and TRBJ1-4, with a tentative D call TRBD1 (5 bases). This CDR3 has 17 residues. CDR1 is KGHSH and CDR2 is LQKENI in the germline V gene. With 3 bases removed from V and 0 bases from J, the gap between germline ends came to 14 bases. CDR3 loop: CASSPYLTTATNEKLFF. CDR3 in DNA: TGTGCCAGCTCACCTTACTTGACGACAGCAACTAATGAAAAACTGTTTTTT.

This sequence joins TRBV6-5 and TRBJ1-5; 8 positions match TRBD1. The CDR3 has 13 amino acids. In germline, CDR1 is MNHEY, CDR2 SVGAGI. CDR3 nucleotide sequence: TGTGCTATACAGGGGGGACGCAATCAGCCCCAGCATTTT. This translates into CAIQGGRNQPQHF.

This clone was seen only a few times. The chain joins TRBV12-5 to TRBJ1-2; D not resolved. The CDR3 has 13 amino acids. Trimming took off 2 bases at V and 8 bases at J, with 12 bases between the two ends. Germline V gene data show CDR1 as LGHNT and CDR2 as FRNRAP. The DNA for the CDR3 is TGTGCTAGTGGTTTGCCCCCTGGCCAGGGCTACACCTTC. This encodes CASGLPPGQGYTF. Variable domain in full (rest from reference TRBV12-5 and TRBJ1-2): DARVTQTPRHKVTEMGQEVTMRCQPILGHNTVFWYRQTMMQGLELLAYFRNRAPLDDSGMPKDRFSAEMPDATLATLKIQPSEPRDSAVYFCASGLPPGQGYTFGSGTRLTVV.

This chain connects TRBV6-5 to TRBJ1-2, with TRBD1 identical over 9 bases. V was clipped by 6 bases and J by 7 bases; unmatched bases: 6. The germline V gene encodes CDR1 MNHEY and CDR2 SVGAGI. The CDR3 sequence is 13 residues long. As DNA, the CDR3 is TGTGCCAGCAGCGGGACAGGGCCTCTTGGCTACACCTTC. Translated, it gives CASSGTGPLGYTF.